This entry lists 20 T cell receptor beta chains sequenced from one sample in a study of blood T cell repertoires in COVID-19 (TCRdb year 2020). The library was made by the immunoSEQ multiplex PCR assay. This immuneACCESS table, as held by TCRdb, lists in-frame sequences with V and J called but not all clones. Of the missing ones, under half trace to an unresolved V gene in checked studies; the others have no known cause. This sample lists about 230,000 clones; around 80% were detected once. The ten most abundant clones make up about 27% of the sample. Specimen: peripheral blood. Receptors were obtained from a man aged 35 to 55 with acute or convalescent COVID-19.

The chain carries TRBV27 and TRBJ2-3; a weak D match, TRBD2 (5 bases). V was clipped by 4 bases and J by 6 bases, with 14 bases between them. Germline V gene data show CDR1 as MNHEY and CDR2 as SMNVEV (reference sequence). This CDR3 is 14 amino acids long. The CDR3 region is CASSSGRGADTQYF. The CDR3, as DNA: TGTGCCAGCAGTTCCGGTCGGGGTGCGGATACGCAGTATTTT.

This chain connects TRBV19 to TRBJ2-6; 9 bases agree with TRBD2. The CDR3 covers 16 residues. The germline V gene has CDR1 LNHDA and CDR2 SQIVND (reference sequence). Trimming at V came to 4 bases and at J to 1 base, leaving 2 bases not matched to a gene. CDR3 region: CASSSGRESGANVLTF. DNA for the CDR3: TGTGCCAGTAGTAGCGGGAGGGAGTCTGGGGCCAACGTCCTGACTTTC. Full variable domain (missing parts from reference TRBV19 and TRBJ2-6): DGGITQSPKYLFRKEGQNVTLSCEQNLNHDAMYWYRQDPGQGLRLIYYSQIVNDFQKGDIAEGYSVSREKKESFPLTVTSAQKNPTAFYLCASSSGRESGANVLTFGAGSRLTVL.

V usage is TRBV21-1 and J usage is TRBJ2-4; whether TRBD1, the table's D call, matches the DNA was not checked. TRBV21-1 is a pseudogene segment. CDR3 size: 16 residues. Written as DNA, the CDR3 is TGTGCCAGCAGCAGACATTCGCAGGGCTACAAAAACATTCAGTACTTC. Its translation is CASSRHSQGYKNIQYF.

The chain links TRBV5-4 to TRBJ2-1; unclear D gene. CDR3 length: 13 residues. Germline-derived CDR1 and CDR2 are SGHNT and YYREEE (reference sequence). Trimming removed 0 bases at V and 10 bases at J, with 11 bases between. The CDR3 bases are TGTGCCAGCAGCTTGGGGCAAGATCGAGAGCAGTTCTTC. Translating gives CASSLGQDREQFF. Based on the CDR3 plus reference TRBV5-4 and TRBJ2-1, the full variable domain is ETGVTQSPTHLIKTRGQQVTLRCSSQSGHNTVSWYQQALGQGPQFIFQYYREEENGRGNFPPRFSGLQFPNYSSELNVNALELDDSALYLCASSLGQDREQFFGPGTRLTVL.

The chain couples TRBV3-1 (or the pseudogene TRBV3-2) to TRBJ1-1, with 9 bases fitting TRBD1. Germline CDR1 and CDR2: LGHDT and YNNKEL (reference sequence). The V segment lost 0 bases and the J segment 8 bases; nucleotides outside the gene matches: 4. The CDR3 runs to 14 residues. The CDR3 DNA reads as TGTGCCAGCAGCCAAGATACAGGGGGCGGGGAAGCTTTCTTT. Its translation: CASSQDTGGGEAFF.

This chain connects TRBV9 to TRBJ1-1; D is undetermined. Trimming pared 0 bases from V and 0 bases from J, leaving 12 bases between. This CDR3 comprises 16 residues. CDR1 is SGDLS, CDR2 YYNGEE, per germline. The CDR3 reads CASSVGRGRMNTEAFF. CDR3 nucleotide sequence: TGTGCCAGCAGCGTAGGGCGCGGGCGGATGAACACTGAAGCTTTCTTT.

The chain combines TRBV13 with TRBJ1-1; TRBD1 aligns across 9 bases. Germline-derived CDR1 and CDR2 are PRHDT and FYEKMQ (reference sequence). This CDR3 is 16 amino acids long. The trim removed 5 bases at V and 4 bases at J, leaving 11 bases unmatched. The CDR3 DNA sequence: TGTGCCAGCAGCAGAACAGGGGGCCCCGCGGGCACTGAAGCTTTCTTT. It translates to CASSRTGGPAGTEAFF.

This clone appeared a single time. CDR3 amino acids: CASSQTGSDTEAFF. CDR3 coding DNA: TGTGCCAGCTCACAAACAGGGTCCGACACTGAAGCTTTCTTT. V and J are TRBV18 and TRBJ1-1, with D possibly matching TRBD1 (6 bases). Trimming removed 4 bases from V and 3 bases from J, with 12 bases in between. Germline V gene sequence: CDR1 KGHSH, CDR2 LQKENI. The CDR3 covers 14 residues.

This chain joins TRBV7-2 and TRBJ2-1; 14 bases match TRBD2. Trimming took 5 bases from V and 14 from J; bases not matched to a gene: 11. The CDR3 consists of 15 residues. Germline values: CDR1 SGHTA, CDR2 FQGNSA. CDR3 nucleotide sequence: TGTGCCAGCAGCCCCGTAGGGACTAGCGGGAGAGGCAAGTTCTTC. As protein: CASSPVGTSGRGKFF.

This clone was recorded once. The chain employs TRBV6-5 and TRBJ2-7, with 8 bases lining up with TRBD2. Germline V gene sequence: CDR1 MNHEY, CDR2 SVGAGI. Losses at the gene ends were 6 bases for V and 4 bases for J; bases not matched to a gene: 11. The CDR3 is made up of 15 amino acids. This chain's CDR3 is CASRPGGGILYEQYF. In DNA, the CDR3 is TGTGCCAGCAGACCGGGAGGGGGAATTTTGTACGAGCAGTACTTC.

The chain uses TRBV15 and TRBJ1-5; no clear D gene. Germline V gene lookup returns CDR1 LNHNV and CDR2 YYDKDF (reference sequence). V was shortened by 3 bases and J by 5 bases, with 8 bases between the two germline ends. The CDR3 runs to 13 residues. Here the CDR3 reads CATSSGRDQPQHF. In nucleotides, the CDR3 is TGTGCCACCAGCAGTGGGAGGGATCAGCCCCAGCATTTT.

V is TRBV14 and J is TRBJ1-6, with D unresolved. Germline V lookup: CDR1 SGHDN, CDR2 FVKESK. The CDR3 is made up of 15 amino acids. Trimming removed 0 bases from V and 5 bases from J, with 8 bases in between. This CDR3 is CASSQEWRDNSPLHF. The CDR3, as DNA: TGTGCCAGCAGCCAAGAGTGGAGGGATAATTCACCCCTCCACTTT.

This clone showed up just a few times. CDR3 sequence: CASSLPGVFNYGYTF. CDR3 coding DNA: TGTGCCAGCAGCCTTCCAGGGGTTTTTAACTATGGCTACACCTTC. This rearrangement joins TRBV5-4 to TRBJ1-2; maybe TRBD1 (6 bases). Trimming took off 4 bases at V and 1 base at J, with 14 bases between the two ends. The germline gives CDR1 SGHNT, CDR2 YYREEE (reference sequence). The length of the CDR3 is 15 residues.

This clone was recorded once. The chain has TRBV19 and TRBJ2-7, with 10 positions matching TRBD2. With V trimmed by 3 bases and J by 5 bases, 4 bases remained unmatched. CDR1 and CDR2 (germline): LNHDA, SQIVND (reference sequence). The CDR3 runs 14 residues. CDR3 coding DNA: TGTGCCAGTAGTATGGCTAGCGGGAGCCACGAGCAGTACTTC. This gives the protein CASSMASGSHEQYF.

The chain is built from TRBV9 and TRBJ2-3; the D gene is possibly TRBD2 (5 bases). This CDR3 is built from 12 residues. V lost 8 bases and J lost 2, with 9 bases in between. Germline V gives CDR1 SGDLS, CDR2 YYNGEE. The CDR3 nucleotides read TGTGCCAGTTCGACTAACACAGATACGCAGTATTTT. This codes for CASSTNTDTQYF.

The CDR3 loop is CASSYSWAGGKYGYTF. The CDR3 nucleotides read TGTGCCAGCAGTTACTCGTGGGCAGGGGGGAAGTATGGCTACACCTTC. The chain employs TRBV6-5 and TRBJ1-2; 7 nucleotides line up with TRBD1. The CDR3 runs to 16 residues. V lost 0 bases and J lost 5; bases outside the gene matches: 9. Germline CDR1 reads MNHEY; CDR2 reads SVGAGI.

This chain connects TRBV5-1 to TRBJ1-6; no reliable D call. CDR1 is SGHRS, CDR2 YFSETQ, per germline. The CDR3 is 13 residues long. Trimming pared 4 bases from V and 11 bases from J, leaving 13 bases between. The CDR3 reads CASSPTGRPPLHF. In nucleotides, the CDR3 is TGCGCCAGCAGCCCCACGGGGAGACCACCCCTCCACTTT.

The chain combines TRBV23-1 with TRBJ1-2; 9 bases map to TRBD1. TRBV23-1 falls under the ORF class, with uncertain function. The CDR3 is made up of 12 amino acids. V gave up 8 bases and J gave up 8 bases; unmatched junction bases: 6. The CDR3 DNA is TGCGCCAGCCCCGGACAGGGGAGAGGCTACACCTTC. Translated, it gives CASPGQGRGYTF.

The chain uses TRBV5-5 and TRBJ2-7, with D possibly being TRBD2 (6 bases). V lost 4 bases, J lost 5 bases, and 16 bases lay in between. This CDR3 spans 14 amino acids. The germline V gene encodes CDR1 SGHKS and CDR2 YYEKEE (reference sequence). CDR3 region: CASSPGLQSDEQYF. DNA of the CDR3: TGTGCCAGCAGCCCGGGACTCCAGAGTGACGAGCAGTACTTC.

The V call is TRBV6-2 or TRBV6-3, the J call TRBJ1-5, with 11 bases identical to TRBD1. Germline loops: CDR1 MNHEY, CDR2 SVGEGT. The CDR3 covers 17 residues. V was clipped by 5 bases and J by 1 base; unmatched bases: 7. The CDR3 DNA is TGTGCCAGCAGTCTTTCCGGGACAGGGGGGAGCAATCAGCCCCAGCATTTT. Amino acid sequence: CASSLSGTGGSNQPQHF.